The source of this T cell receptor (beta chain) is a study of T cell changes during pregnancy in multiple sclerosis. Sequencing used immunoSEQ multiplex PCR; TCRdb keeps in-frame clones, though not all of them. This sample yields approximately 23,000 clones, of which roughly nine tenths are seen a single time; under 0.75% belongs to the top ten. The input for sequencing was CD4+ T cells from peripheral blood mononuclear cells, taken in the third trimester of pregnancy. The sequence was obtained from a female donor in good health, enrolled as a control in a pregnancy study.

The CDR3 loop reads CASSLVQSEEKLFF. The CDR3 nucleotides are TGCGCCAGCAGCTTGGTACAGTCCGAAGAAAAACTGTTTTTT. The rearrangement links TRBV5-1 to TRBJ1-4, with unresolved D. Germline lookup yields CDR1 SGHRS and CDR2 YFSETQ. There are 14 residues in the CDR3. The germline V and J ends were trimmed by 0 bases and 8 bases, with 11 bases remaining between them.